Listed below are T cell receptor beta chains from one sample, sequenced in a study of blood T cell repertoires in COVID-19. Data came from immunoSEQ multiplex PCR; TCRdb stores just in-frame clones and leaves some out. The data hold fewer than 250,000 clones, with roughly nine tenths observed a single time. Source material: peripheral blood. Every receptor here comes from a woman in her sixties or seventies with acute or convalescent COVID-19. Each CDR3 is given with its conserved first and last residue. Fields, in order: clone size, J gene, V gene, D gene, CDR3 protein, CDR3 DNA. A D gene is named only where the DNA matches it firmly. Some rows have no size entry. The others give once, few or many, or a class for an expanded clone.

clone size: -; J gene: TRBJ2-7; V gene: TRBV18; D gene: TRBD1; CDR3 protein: CASSLGQIYEQYF; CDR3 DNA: TGTGCCAGCTCACTGGGACAGATCTACGAGCAGTACTTC
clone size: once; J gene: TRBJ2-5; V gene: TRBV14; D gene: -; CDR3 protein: CASSQAFGAGFQETQYF; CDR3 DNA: TGTGCCAGCAGCCAAGCCTTCGGGGCGGGATTCCAAGAGACCCAGTACTTC
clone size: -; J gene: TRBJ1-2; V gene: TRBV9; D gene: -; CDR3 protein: CASSVDLERPRGYTF; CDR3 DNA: TGTGCCAGCAGCGTAGATCTGGAGCGTCCTCGGGGCTACACCTTC
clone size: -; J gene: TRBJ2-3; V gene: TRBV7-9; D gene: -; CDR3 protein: CASSPPGLSTDTQYF; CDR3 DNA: TGTGCCAGCAGCCCCCCTGGACTGAGCACAGATACGCAGTATTTT
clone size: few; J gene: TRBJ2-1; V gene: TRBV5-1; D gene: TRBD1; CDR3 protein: CASRDRARYNEQFF; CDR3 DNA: TGCGCCAGCAGGGACAGGGCGAGATACAATGAGCAGTTCTTC
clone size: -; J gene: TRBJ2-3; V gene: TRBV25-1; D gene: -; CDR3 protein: CASSEYGGRTDTQYF; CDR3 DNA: TGTGCCAGCAGTGAATACGGCGGTCGCACAGATACGCAGTATTTT
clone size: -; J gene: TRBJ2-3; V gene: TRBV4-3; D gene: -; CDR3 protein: CASSQDLAVSTDTQYF; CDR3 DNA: TGCGCCAGCAGCCAAGATTTAGCGGTTAGCACAGATACGCAGTATTTT
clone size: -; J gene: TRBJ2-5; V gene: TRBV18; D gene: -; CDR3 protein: CASSPLVGGQETQYF; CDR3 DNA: TGTGCCAGCTCACCCCTCGTAGGAGGGCAAGAGACCCAGTACTTC
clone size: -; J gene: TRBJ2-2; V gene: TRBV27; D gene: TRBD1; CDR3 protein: CASSLVGQGSTGELFF; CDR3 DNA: TGTGCCAGCAGTTTAGTGGGACAGGGTAGCACCGGGGAGCTGTTTTTT
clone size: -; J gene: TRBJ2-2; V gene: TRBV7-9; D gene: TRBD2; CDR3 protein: CASSTGLAGVSGELFF; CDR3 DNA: TGTGCCAGCAGCACCGGTCTAGCGGGAGTGAGCGGGGAGCTGTTTTTT
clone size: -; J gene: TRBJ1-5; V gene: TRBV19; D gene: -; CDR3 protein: CASSIVAGMSNQPQHF; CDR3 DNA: TGTGCCAGTAGTATAGTTGCAGGGATGAGCAATCAGCCCCAGCATTTT
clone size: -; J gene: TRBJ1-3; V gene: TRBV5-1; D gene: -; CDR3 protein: CASSFRGDHSGNTIYF; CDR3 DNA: TGCGCCAGCAGCTTCCGCGGCGATCATTCTGGAAACACCATATATTTT
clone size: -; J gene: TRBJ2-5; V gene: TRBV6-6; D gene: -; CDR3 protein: CASNPGTGRAETQYF; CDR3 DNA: TGTGCCAGCAACCCGGGAACAGGGAGAGCAGAGACCCAGTACTTC
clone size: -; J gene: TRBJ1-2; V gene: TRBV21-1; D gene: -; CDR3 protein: CASSKLVPVGGGYTF; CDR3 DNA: TGTGCCAGCAGCAAATTGGTCCCAGTGGGGGGAGGCTACACCTTC
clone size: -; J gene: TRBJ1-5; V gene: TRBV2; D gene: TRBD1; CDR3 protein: CASSAGQTINQPQHF; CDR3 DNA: TGTGCCAGCAGTGCGGGACAGACAATTAATCAGCCCCAGCATTTT
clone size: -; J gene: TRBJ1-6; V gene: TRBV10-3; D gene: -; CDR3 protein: CAISSGTLNSPLHF; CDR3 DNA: TGTGCCATCAGTTCCGGGACACTTAATTCACCCCTCCACTTT
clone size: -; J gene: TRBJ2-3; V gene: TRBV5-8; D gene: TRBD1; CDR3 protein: CASSSSWTGQYF; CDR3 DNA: TGTGCCAGCAGCTCCTCATGGACAGGGCAGTATTTT
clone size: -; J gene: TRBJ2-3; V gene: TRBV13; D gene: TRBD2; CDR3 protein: CASTRSGGRTDTQYF; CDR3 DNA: TGTGCCAGCACCCGTAGCGGGGGACGGACAGATACGCAGTATTTT
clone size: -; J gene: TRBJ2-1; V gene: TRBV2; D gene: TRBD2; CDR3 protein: CASSGLALYHNEQFF; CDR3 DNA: TGTGCCAGCAGTGGACTAGCTTTATATCACAATGAGCAGTTCTTC
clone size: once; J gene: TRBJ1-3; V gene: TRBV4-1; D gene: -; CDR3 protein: CASSQVDNSGNTIYF; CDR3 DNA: TGCGCCAGCAGCCAAGTGGACAACTCTGGAAACACCATATATTTT
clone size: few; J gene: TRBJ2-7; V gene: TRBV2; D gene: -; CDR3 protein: CASMREKGLSYEQYF; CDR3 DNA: TGTGCCAGCATGAGGGAAAAGGGACTCTCCTACGAGCAGTACTTC
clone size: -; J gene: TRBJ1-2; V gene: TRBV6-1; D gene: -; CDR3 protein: CASSDQGQLYGYTF; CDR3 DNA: TGTGCCAGCAGTGACCAGGGACAACTCTATGGCTACACCTTC
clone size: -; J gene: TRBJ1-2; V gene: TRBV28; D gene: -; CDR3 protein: CASSQGTNYGYTF; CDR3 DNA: TGTGCCAGCAGCCAGGGGACTAACTATGGCTACACCTTC
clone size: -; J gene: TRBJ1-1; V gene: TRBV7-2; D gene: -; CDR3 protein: CASSLFPGGQGTEAFF; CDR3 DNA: TGTGCCAGCAGTTTGTTCCCCGGGGGGCAGGGCACTGAAGCTTTCTTT
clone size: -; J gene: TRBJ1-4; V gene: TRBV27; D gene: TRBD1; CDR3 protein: CATSSRGTYEKLFF; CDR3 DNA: TGTGCCACCTCCAGCAGGGGGACCTATGAAAAACTGTTTTTT
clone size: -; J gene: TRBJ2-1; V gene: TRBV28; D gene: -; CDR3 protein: CASSSSARGGEQFF; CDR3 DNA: TGTGCCAGCAGTTCCTCCGCGAGGGGAGGTGAGCAGTTCTTC
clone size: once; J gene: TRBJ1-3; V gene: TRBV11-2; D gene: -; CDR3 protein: CASSRAEDTIYF; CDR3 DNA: TGTGCCAGCAGCCGCGCCGAAGACACCATATATTTT
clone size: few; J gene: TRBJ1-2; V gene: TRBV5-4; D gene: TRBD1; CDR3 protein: CASSTRGSNYGYTF; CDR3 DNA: TGTGCCAGCAGCACCAGGGGGTCTAACTATGGCTACACCTTC
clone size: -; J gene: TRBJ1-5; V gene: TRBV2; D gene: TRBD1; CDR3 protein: CASSDGTGYNQPQHF; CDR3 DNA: TGTGCCAGCAGTGACGGGACAGGGTACAATCAGCCCCAGCATTTT
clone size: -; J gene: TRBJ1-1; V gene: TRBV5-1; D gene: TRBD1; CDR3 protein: CASRRTGVNTEAFF; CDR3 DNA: TGCGCCAGCAGAAGGACAGGGGTGAACACTGAAGCTTTCTTT
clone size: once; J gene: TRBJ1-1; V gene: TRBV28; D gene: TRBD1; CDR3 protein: CAIRETGTGKNTEAFF; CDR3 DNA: TGTGCCATCCGGGAGACCGGGACAGGGAAAAACACTGAAGCTTTCTTT
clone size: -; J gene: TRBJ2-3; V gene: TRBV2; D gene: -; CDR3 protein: CASRRRDTQYF; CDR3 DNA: TGTGCCAGCAGGCGCCGGGATACGCAGTATTTT
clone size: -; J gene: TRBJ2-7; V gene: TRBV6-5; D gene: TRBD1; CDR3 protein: CASSYQRTGGFYEQYF; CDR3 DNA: TGTGCCAGCAGTTACCAAAGGACAGGGGGCTTCTACGAGCAGTACTTC
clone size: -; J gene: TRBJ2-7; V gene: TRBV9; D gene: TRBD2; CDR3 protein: CASSVSGASPYEQYF; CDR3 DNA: TGTGCCAGCAGCGTTAGCGGGGCCAGCCCCTACGAGCAGTACTTC
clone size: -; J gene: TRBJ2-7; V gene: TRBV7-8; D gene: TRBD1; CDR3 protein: CASSLGTAYEQYF; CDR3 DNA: TGTGCCAGCAGCTTGGGGACAGCCTACGAGCAGTACTTC
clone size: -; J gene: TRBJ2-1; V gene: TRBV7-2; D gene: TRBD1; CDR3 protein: CASSRTGGIYNEQFF; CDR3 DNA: TGTGCCAGCAGCCGCACAGGGGGGATTTACAATGAGCAGTTCTTC
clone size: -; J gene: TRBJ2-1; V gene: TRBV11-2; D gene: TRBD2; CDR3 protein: CASSQLQLAEWRNEQFF; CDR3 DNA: TGTGCCAGCAGCCAACTGCAACTAGCGGAATGGCGCAATGAGCAGTTCTTC
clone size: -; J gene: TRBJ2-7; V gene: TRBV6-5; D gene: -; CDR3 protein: CAAGREAEQYF; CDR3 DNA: TGTGCCGCAGGCAGGGAAGCCGAGCAGTACTTC
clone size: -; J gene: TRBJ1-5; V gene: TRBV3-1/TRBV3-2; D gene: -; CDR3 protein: CASSQGPNQPQHF; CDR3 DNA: TGTGCCAGCAGCCAAGGTCCTAATCAGCCCCAGCATTTT
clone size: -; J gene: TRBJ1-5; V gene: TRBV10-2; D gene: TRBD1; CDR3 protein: CASSSDRARGQPQHF; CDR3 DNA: TGCGCCAGCAGTTCAGACAGGGCGCGCGGTCAGCCCCAGCATTTT
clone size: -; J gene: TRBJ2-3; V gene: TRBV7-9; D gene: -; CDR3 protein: CASSPDSASTDTQYF; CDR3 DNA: TGTGCCAGCAGCCCCGACAGCGCTAGCACAGATACGCAGTATTTT
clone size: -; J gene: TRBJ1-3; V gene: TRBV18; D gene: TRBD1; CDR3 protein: CASSPFKQGLNTIYF; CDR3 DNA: TGTGCCAGCTCACCTTTCAAACAGGGGCTGAACACCATATATTTT
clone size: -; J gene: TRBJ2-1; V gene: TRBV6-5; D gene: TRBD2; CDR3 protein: CASSYSSRGSYNEQFF; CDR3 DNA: TGTGCCAGCAGTTACTCGAGCCGCGGGAGCTACAATGAGCAGTTCTTC
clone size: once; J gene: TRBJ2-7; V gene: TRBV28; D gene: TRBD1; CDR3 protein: CASSLSGQDYEQYF; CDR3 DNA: TGTGCCAGCAGTTTATCCGGACAGGACTACGAGCAGTACTTC
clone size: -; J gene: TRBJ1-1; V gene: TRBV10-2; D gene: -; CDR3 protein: CASRVGGDTEAFF; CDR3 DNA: TGCGCCAGCAGAGTAGGGGGGGACACTGAAGCTTTCTTT
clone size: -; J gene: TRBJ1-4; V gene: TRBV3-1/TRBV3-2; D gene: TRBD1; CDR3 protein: CASSQVGGPPGQEGKLFF; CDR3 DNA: TGTGCCAGCAGCCAAGTAGGGGGGCCTCCGGGACAGGAAGGAAAACTGTTTTTT
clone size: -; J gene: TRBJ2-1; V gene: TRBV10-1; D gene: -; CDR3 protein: CASSEGRDSYNEQFF; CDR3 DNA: TGCGCCAGCAGTGAGGGCCGGGATTCCTACAATGAGCAGTTCTTC
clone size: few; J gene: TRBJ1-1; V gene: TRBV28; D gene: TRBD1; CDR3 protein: CASRETGDEAFF; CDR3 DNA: TGTGCCAGCAGAGAGACAGGGGATGAAGCTTTCTTT
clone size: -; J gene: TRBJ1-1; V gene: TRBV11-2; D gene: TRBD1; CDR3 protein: CASSFRDRVTEAFF; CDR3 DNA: TGTGCCAGCAGCTTTCGGGACAGGGTCACTGAAGCTTTCTTT
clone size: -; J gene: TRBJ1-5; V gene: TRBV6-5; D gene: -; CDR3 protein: CASSSALGKPQHF; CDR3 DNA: TGTGCCAGCAGTTCCGCCCTAGGCAAACCCCAGCATTTT
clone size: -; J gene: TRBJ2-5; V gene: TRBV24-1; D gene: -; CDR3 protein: CATRGAAETQYF; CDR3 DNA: TGTGCCACCAGGGGGGCGGCGGAGACCCAGTACTTC
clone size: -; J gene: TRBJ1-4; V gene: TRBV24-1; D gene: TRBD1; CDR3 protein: CATSSRQGLIEKLFF; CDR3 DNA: TGTGCCACCAGCAGCAGACAGGGATTAATTGAAAAACTGTTTTTT
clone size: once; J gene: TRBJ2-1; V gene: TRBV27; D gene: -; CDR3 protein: CASRNLLNPYNEQFF; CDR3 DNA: TGTGCCAGCAGGAATCTACTTAACCCTTACAATGAGCAGTTCTTC
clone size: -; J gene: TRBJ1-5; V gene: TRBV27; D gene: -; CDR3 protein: CASRPRAGNQPQHF; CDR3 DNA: TGTGCCAGCAGACCCAGGGCGGGCAATCAGCCCCAGCATTTT
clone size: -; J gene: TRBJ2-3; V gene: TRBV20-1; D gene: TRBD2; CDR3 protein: CSASRGGASTDTQYF; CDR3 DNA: TGCAGTGCTAGTCGCGGGGGGGCTAGTACAGATACGCAGTATTTT
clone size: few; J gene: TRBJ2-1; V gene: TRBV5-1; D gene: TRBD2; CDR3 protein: CASSPGLAGPSYNEQFF; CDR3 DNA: TGCGCCAGCAGCCCGGGACTAGCGGGGCCCTCCTACAATGAGCAGTTCTTC